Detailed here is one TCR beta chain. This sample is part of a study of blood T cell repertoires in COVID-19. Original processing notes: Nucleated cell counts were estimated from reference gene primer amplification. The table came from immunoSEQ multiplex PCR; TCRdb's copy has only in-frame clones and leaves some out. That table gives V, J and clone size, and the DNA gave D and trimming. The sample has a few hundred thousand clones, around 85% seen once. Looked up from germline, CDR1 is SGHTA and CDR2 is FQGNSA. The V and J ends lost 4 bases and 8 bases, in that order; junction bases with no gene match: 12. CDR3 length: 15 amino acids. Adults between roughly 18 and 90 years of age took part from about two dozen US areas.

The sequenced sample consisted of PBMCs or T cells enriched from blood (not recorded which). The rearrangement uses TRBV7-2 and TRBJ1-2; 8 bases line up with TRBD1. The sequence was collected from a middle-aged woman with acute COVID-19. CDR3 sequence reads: CASSSRNRGMAGYTF. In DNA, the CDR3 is TGTGCCAGCAGCTCACGGAACAGGGGGATGGCAGGCTACACCTTC.